The rows below give T cell receptor beta chains drawn from one sample of a study of cytomegalovirus exposure and HLA in healthy donors. TCRdb's table, derived via immunoSEQ multiplex PCR, lists solely in-frame clones and lacks some. There are about 170,000 clones in the sample; 84% occur only once, and more than 4% lies in the top ten. The material sequenced was PBMCs. These receptors came from a man aged 18 to 29 in good health and CMV-seronegative. The CDR3 runs from the conserved cysteine through the conserved F or W. A D gene is named only where the DNA matches it firmly. Clone size, where shown, is once, few, many, or a class for clones that have expanded.

TRBJ1-1 | NA | TRBV4-2 | NA | TGTGCCAGCAGAGAAGGTTGGCGGGTGAACACTGAAGCTTTCTTT | CASREGWRVNTEAFF
TRBJ1-2 | NA | TRBV20-1 | NA | TGCAGTGCTCCAGGTCACTATGGCTACACCTTC | CSAPGHYGYTF
TRBJ1-4 | few | TRBV5-5 | TRBD1 | TGTGCCAGCAGCTCCTCACAGGGGTATGAAAAACTGTTTTTT | CASSSSQGYEKLFF
TRBJ1-1 | NA | TRBV5-1 | TRBD1 | TGCGCCAGCAGATACAGGGGCGACACTGAAGCTTTCTTT | CASRYRGDTEAFF
TRBJ2-5 | few | TRBV29-1 | NA | TGCAGCGTTGAAGAGCTTACAGGGTCCTGGGAGACCCAGTACTTC | CSVEELTGSWETQYF
TRBJ2-7 | NA | TRBV4-1 | TRBD2 | TGCGCCAGCAGCCAAGAGAAAAAGCGGGAGGGCCGGGAGCAGTACTTC | CASSQEKKREGREQYF
TRBJ2-3 | NA | TRBV4-1 | TRBD2 | TGCGCCAGCAGCCAGGGGGGGGTCTTGGGCACAGATACGCAGTATTTT | CASSQGGVLGTDTQYF
TRBJ1-5 | few | TRBV5-5 | NA | TGTGCCAGCAGCCCCCGGACAGTTTCGTCCAATCAGCCCCAGCATTTT | CASSPRTVSSNQPQHF
TRBJ2-5 | NA | TRBV11-2 | NA | TGTGCCAGCAGCCCTACCCCCACGGGGGAGACCCAGTACTTC | CASSPTPTGETQYF
TRBJ1-2 | NA | TRBV18 | TRBD1 | TGTGCCAGCTCACAGCTGGGACAGGGGGCGACTGGCTACACCTTC | CASSQLGQGATGYTF
TRBJ2-2 | NA | TRBV5-1 | TRBD2 | TGCGCCAGCAGCCCATACTCACCGGGACTAGCGGTGGACGGGGAGCTGTTTTTT | CASSPYSPGLAVDGELFF
TRBJ2-5 | NA | TRBV7-3 | TRBD2 | TGTGCCAGCAGCCTCGGACTAGCGGAGACCCAGTACTTC | CASSLGLAETQYF
TRBJ2-7 | NA | TRBV9 | TRBD2 | TGTGCCAGCAGCGTGACTAGCGGGACGGAGTACGAGCAGTACTTC | CASSVTSGTEYEQYF
TRBJ2-1 | NA | TRBV10-3 | TRBD2 | TGTGCCATCGTCCCCGGTGTAGCGGGAGGTTCGGATGAGCAGTTCTTC | CAIVPGVAGGSDEQFF
TRBJ2-5 | NA | TRBV6-5 | NA | TGTGCCAGCAGTCGGTCTCCTCAGCGGGAGACCCAGTACTTC | CASSRSPQRETQYF
TRBJ2-1 | NA | TRBV5-1 | TRBD2 | TGCGCCAGCAGCTTAATAGCGGGAGAATATGTTGAGCAGTTCTTC | CASSLIAGEYVEQFF
TRBJ1-1 | NA | TRBV7-6 | NA | TGTGCCAGCAGCCTGGACAGAATCACTGAAGCTTTCTTT | CASSLDRITEAFF
TRBJ1-1 | NA | TRBV9 | NA | TGTGCCAGCAGCGTAGATAGGGGCTATTCCTACACTGAAGCTTTCTTT | CASSVDRGYSYTEAFF
TRBJ2-2 | few | TRBV25-1 | NA | TGTGCCAGCAGCGGCCCATTAGACAGGCCCCACGGGGAGCTGTTTTTT | CASSGPLDRPHGELFF
TRBJ2-1 | NA | TRBV7-3 | TRBD2 | TGTGCCAGCAGCTTAGGACTAGACAATGAGCAGTTCTTC | CASSLGLDNEQFF
TRBJ1-5 | once | TRBV5-4 | NA | TGTGCCAGCAGCTTTGAGGGCAATCAGCCCCAGCATTTT | CASSFEGNQPQHF
TRBJ1-2 | NA | TRBV2 | NA | TGTGCCAGCAGTGTAAAGCTCAACTATGGCTACACCTTC | CASSVKLNYGYTF